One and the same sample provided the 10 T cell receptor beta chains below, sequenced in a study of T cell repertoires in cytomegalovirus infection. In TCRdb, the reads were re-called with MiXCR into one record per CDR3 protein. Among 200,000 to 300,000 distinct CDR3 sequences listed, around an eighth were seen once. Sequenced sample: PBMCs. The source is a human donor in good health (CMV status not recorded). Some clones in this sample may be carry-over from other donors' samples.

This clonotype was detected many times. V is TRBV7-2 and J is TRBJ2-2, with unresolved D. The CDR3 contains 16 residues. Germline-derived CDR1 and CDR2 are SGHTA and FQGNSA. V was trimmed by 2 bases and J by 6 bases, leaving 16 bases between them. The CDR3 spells CASSLMGQAIPGELFF. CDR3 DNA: TGTGCCAGCAGCTTAATGGGCCAGGCGATCCCCGGGGAGCTGTTTTTT.

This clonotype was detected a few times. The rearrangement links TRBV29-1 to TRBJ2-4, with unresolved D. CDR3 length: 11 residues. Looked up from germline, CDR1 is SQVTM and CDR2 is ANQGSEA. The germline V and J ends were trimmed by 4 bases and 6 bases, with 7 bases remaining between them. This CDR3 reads CSVGAGNIQYF. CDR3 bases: TGCAGCGTTGGAGCCGGAAACATTCAGTACTTC. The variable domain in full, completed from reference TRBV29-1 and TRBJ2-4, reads SAVISQKPSRDICQRGTSLTIQCQVDSQVTMMFWYRQQPGQSLTLIATANQGSEATYESGFVIDKFPISRPNLTFSTLTVSNMSPEDSSIYLCSVGAGNIQYFGAGTRLSVL.

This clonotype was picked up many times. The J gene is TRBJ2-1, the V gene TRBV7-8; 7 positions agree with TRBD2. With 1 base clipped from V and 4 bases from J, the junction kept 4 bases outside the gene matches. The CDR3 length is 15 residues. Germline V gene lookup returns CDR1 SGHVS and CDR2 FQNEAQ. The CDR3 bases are TGTGCCAGCAGCTTAGGTACTAGCGAATACAATGAGCAGTTCTTC. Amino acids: CASSLGTSEYNEQFF.

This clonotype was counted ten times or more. Here the CDR3 reads CASSLTAQGYGADDNEQFF. The CDR3 DNA follows: TGTGCCAGCAGCTTAACCGCCCAAGGGTACGGAGCGGACGACAATGAGCAGTTCTTC. V gene TRBV7-3 combines with J gene TRBJ2-1; TRBD2 is a possible D gene (5 bases). CDR3 length equals 19 residues. CDR1 SGHTA and CDR2 FQGTGA come from the germline V gene. Trimming removed 0 bases from V and 5 bases from J, with 23 bases in between.

CDR3 sequence reads: CASSSLAGRPKITDTQYF. The CDR3 nucleotides are TGCGCCAGCAGCTCACTAGCGGGCCGCCCCAAGATCACAGATACGCAGTATTTT. J is TRBJ2-3 and V is TRBV5-1, with TRBD2 identical over 9 bases. J gave up 2 bases and V 3 bases, and 13 bases lay outside the gene matches. The germline gives CDR1 SGHRS, CDR2 YFSETQ. The length of the CDR3 is 18 residues.

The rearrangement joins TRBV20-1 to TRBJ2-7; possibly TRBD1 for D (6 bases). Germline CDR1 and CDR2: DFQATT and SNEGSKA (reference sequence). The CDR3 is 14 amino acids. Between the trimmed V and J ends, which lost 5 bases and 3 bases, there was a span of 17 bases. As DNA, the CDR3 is TGCAGTGCTCACTACCGCCAGGGGCTCTACGAGCAGTACTTC. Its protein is CSAHYRQGLYEQYF.

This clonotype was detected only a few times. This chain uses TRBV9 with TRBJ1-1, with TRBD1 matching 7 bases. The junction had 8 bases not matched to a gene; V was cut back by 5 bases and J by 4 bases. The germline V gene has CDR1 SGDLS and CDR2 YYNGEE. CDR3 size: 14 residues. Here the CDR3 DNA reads TGTGCCAGCAGTGTACAGGGGCGGTCCACTGAAGCTTTCTTT. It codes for CASSVQGRSTEAFF.

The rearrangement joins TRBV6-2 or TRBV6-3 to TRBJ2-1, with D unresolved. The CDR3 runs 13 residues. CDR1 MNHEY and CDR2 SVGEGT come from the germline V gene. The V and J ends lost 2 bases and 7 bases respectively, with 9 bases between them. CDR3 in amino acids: CASSYKWGNEQFF. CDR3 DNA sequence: TGTGCCAGCAGTTACAAATGGGGAAATGAGCAGTTCTTC.

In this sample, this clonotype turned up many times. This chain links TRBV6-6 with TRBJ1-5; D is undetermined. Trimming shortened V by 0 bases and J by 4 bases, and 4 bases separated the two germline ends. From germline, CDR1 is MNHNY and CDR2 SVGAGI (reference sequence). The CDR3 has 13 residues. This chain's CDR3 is CASSYSRNQPQHF. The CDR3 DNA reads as TGTGCCAGCAGTTACTCGAGGAATCAGCCCCAGCATTTT.

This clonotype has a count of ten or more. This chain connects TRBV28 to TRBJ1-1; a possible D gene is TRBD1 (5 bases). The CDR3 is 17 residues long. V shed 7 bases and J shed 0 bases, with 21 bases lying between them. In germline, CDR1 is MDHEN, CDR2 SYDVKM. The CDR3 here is CASISWRDRGLNTEAFF. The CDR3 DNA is TGTGCCAGCATCAGTTGGCGGGATCGGGGCTTGAACACTGAAGCTTTCTTT.